Listed here are 28 T cell receptor beta chains from one sample, sequenced in a study of shared clonotypes between healthy human individuals. Sequencing used immunoSEQ multiplex PCR; TCRdb keeps in-frame clones, though not all of them. The data show about 600,000 clones, roughly 97% seen once. Sequences were obtained from naive CD4+ T cells sorted from blood. Subset of the sample: CD45RA+ positively selected. The receptors stem from a woman aged 25 to 39 in good health.

V usage is TRBV28 and J usage is TRBJ1-2; no clear D. The V and J ends lost 5 bases and 4 bases respectively, with 14 bases between them. The germline V gene encodes CDR1 MDHEN and CDR2 SYDVKM. The CDR3 sequence is 14 residues long. The DNA for the CDR3 is TGTGCCAGCAGTCCCGGCCTATCAAGCTATGGCTACACCTTC. It codes for CASSPGLSSYGYTF.

The V gene is TRBV4-1, the J gene TRBJ1-5; no clear D. Trimming cost V 4 bases and J 6 bases, with 13 bases left between them. Germline CDR1 reads MGHRA; CDR2 reads YSYEKL. The CDR3 spans 14 residues. Written as DNA, the CDR3 is TGCGCCAGCAGCCGAGGCCGAGTGGGTCAGCCCCAGCATTTT. This sequence encodes CASSRGRVGQPQHF.

The chain combines TRBV7-9 with TRBJ2-1; D unresolved. The V gene lost 3 bases and the J gene lost 8 bases, with 17 bases spanning the gap. CDR1 is SEHNR, CDR2 FQNEAQ, per germline (reference sequence). The CDR3 covers 15 residues. CDR3 nucleotide sequence: TGTGCCAGCAGCTTGGAAGCCCAACCAAGGGATGAGCAGTTCTTC. Its translation is CASSLEAQPRDEQFF.

This clone was seen just once. The J gene is TRBJ2-3, the V gene TRBV6-6; 12 bases are shared with TRBD2. Germline-derived CDR1 and CDR2 are MNHNY and SVGAGI (reference sequence). The junction had 11 bases not matched to a gene; V was cut back by 6 bases and J by 7 bases. CDR3 length equals 16 residues. The CDR3 here is CASRAALAGGGNTQYF. The CDR3 DNA follows: TGTGCCAGCAGAGCCGCACTAGCGGGAGGAGGGAATACGCAGTATTTT.

The chain joins TRBV10-3 to TRBJ2-7, with 9 bases lining up with TRBD1. The CDR3 runs to 15 residues. From germline, CDR1 is ENHRY and CDR2 SYGVKD. The V and J ends lost 5 bases and 0 bases, in that order; junction bases with no gene match: 5. The CDR3 protein is CAISQKTGGSYEQYF. CDR3 sequence (DNA): TGTGCCATCAGTCAAAAGACAGGGGGCTCCTACGAGCAGTACTTC.

The gene calls are TRBV4-2 and TRBJ2-5; 9 bases align to TRBD2. After removal of 0 bases from V and 4 bases from J, the junction contained 18 bases not matched to a gene. This CDR3 spans 20 amino acids. Germline CDR1 is LGHNA and CDR2 is YNFKEQ. CDR3 amino acids: CASSQDRGSGSPQRGETQYF. For the CDR3, the DNA is TGTGCCAGCAGCCAAGATAGGGGTAGCGGGAGTCCTCAGAGGGGAGAGACCCAGTACTTC.

The rearrangement uses TRBV7-2 and TRBJ2-7; the match to TRBD2 covers 7 bases. Germline lookup yields CDR1 SGHTA and CDR2 FQGNSA. CDR3 size: 15 residues. The ends lost 2 bases at V and 0 bases at J; junction bases unmatched: 4. CDR3 nucleotide sequence: TGTGCCAGCAGCTTATCTAGCGGACCCTCCTACGAGCAGTACTTC. Its translation: CASSLSSGPSYEQYF.

The genes are TRBV5-1 and TRBJ2-5, with no clear D. The CDR3 has 11 amino acids. V was trimmed by 4 bases and J by 7 bases, leaving 8 bases between them. Looked up from germline, CDR1 is SGHRS and CDR2 is YFSETQ. CDR3 protein: CASSQQATQYF. DNA of the CDR3: TGCGCCAGCAGCCAGCAGGCGACCCAGTACTTC.

The chain carries TRBV30 and TRBJ1-6, with D possibly TRBD1 on 5 matching bases. V dropped 4 bases and J dropped 4 bases, with 17 bases sitting between them. The CDR3 loop spans 16 amino acids. CDR1 and CDR2 from the germline V gene are GTSNPN and SVGIG (reference sequence). The CDR3 sequence is CAWIPRGLQYNSPLHF. DNA of the CDR3: TGTGCCTGGATACCTCGGGGACTTCAATATAATTCACCCCTCCACTTT.

J is TRBJ2-1 and V is TRBV19; D ambiguous. Germline V gene lookup returns CDR1 LNHDA and CDR2 SQIVND (reference sequence). V was shortened by 1 base and J by 8 bases, with 12 bases between the two germline ends. The CDR3 spans 14 residues. CDR3 bases: TGTGCCAGTAGTATAGGTAGTATCCGTGATGAGCAGTTCTTC. This sequence encodes CASSIGSIRDEQFF.

This chain uses TRBV7-9 with TRBJ1-1; TRBD1 might be the D (6 bases). V was clipped by 6 bases and J by 1 base, with 6 bases between them. Looked up from germline, CDR1 is SEHNR and CDR2 is FQNEAQ (reference sequence). The CDR3 length is 12 residues. DNA of the CDR3: TGTGCCAGCAGACAGGGGAACACTGAAGCTTTCTTT. Its translation: CASRQGNTEAFF.

This chain connects TRBV7-9 to TRBJ1-2; 7 bases match TRBD1. Germline V gene sequence: CDR1 SEHNR, CDR2 FQNEAQ (reference sequence). This CDR3 spans 14 amino acids. The V segment lost 4 bases and the J segment 2 bases; nucleotides outside the gene matches: 4. The CDR3 sequence is CASSSQQGNYGYTF. CDR3 bases: TGTGCCAGCAGCTCGCAACAGGGGAACTATGGCTACACCTTC.

The chain couples TRBV5-1 to TRBJ1-1; D ambiguous. Germline CDR1 is SGHRS and CDR2 is YFSETQ. Trimming pared 0 bases from V and 0 bases from J, leaving 6 bases between. This CDR3 region has 14 residues. The CDR3 DNA is TGCGCCAGCAGCTTGGATCTGATGAACACTGAAGCTTTCTTT. It yields the protein CASSLDLMNTEAFF.

This chain connects TRBV6-5 to TRBJ2-6; 8 nucleotides agree with TRBD1. V trimming: 6 bases; J trimming: 2 bases; junction bases outside the gene matches: 0. This CDR3 is 14 amino acids long. Germline CDR1 reads MNHEY; CDR2 reads SVGAGI. DNA for the CDR3: TGTGCCAGCAGACAGGGGGCTGGGGCCAACGTCCTGACTTTC. It translates to CASRQGAGANVLTF.

CDR3 amino acids: CASSLIGQPQHF. The DNA of the CDR3 is TGTGCCAGCAGCTTAATTGGTCAGCCCCAGCATTTT. The rearrangement uses TRBV7-2 and TRBJ1-5; D is unclear. CDR1 and CDR2 from the germline V gene are SGHTA and FQGNSA. This CDR3 contains 12 residues. V was cut by 2 bases and J by 6 bases, with 5 bases left in between.

The V gene is TRBV10-1, the J gene TRBJ2-5, with D tentatively TRBD1 or TRBD2 (5 bases each). Germline loops: CDR1 WNHNN, CDR2 SYGVQD (reference sequence). This CDR3 comprises 13 residues. The V end was cut by 4 bases, the J end by 2 bases, with 8 bases between. The CDR3 DNA sequence: TGCGCCAGCAGTGTCGGGGCTCAAGAGACCCAGTACTTC. Amino acid sequence: CASSVGAQETQYF.

The V and J genes are TRBV5-4 and TRBJ2-5, with TRBD2 matching over 10 bases. CDR3 size: 13 residues. Germline lookup yields CDR1 SGHNT and CDR2 YYREEE (reference sequence). V dropped 4 bases and J dropped 10; count of bases not matched to a gene: 7. In DNA form, the CDR3 reads TGTGCCAGCAGCCCAAGCGGGGGGGGGAGCCAGTACTTC. It codes for CASSPSGGGSQYF.

The chain links TRBV9 to TRBJ2-3, with D unresolved. Germline V CDR1 and CDR2: SGDLS, YYNGEE. The CDR3 contains 16 residues. Trimming removed 3 bases at V and 0 bases at J, with 14 bases between. In DNA, the CDR3 is TGTGCCAGCAGCGCCGGTCTTGCAGCTAGCACAGATACGCAGTATTTT. It is translated as CASSAGLAASTDTQYF.

This clone was seen just once. The CDR3 bases are TGTGCCAGCAGCTACTCATCCCAGTTACGAAGCTACACCTTC. The encoded protein is CASSYSSQLRSYTF. The chain uses TRBV7-8 and TRBJ1-2, with D unresolved. Germline values: CDR1 SGHVS, CDR2 FQNEAQ. This CDR3 region has 14 residues. The V end was cut by 4 bases, the J end by 9 bases, with 18 bases between.

This rearrangement joins TRBV4-1 to TRBJ2-5; D may be TRBD1 (6 bases). Germline CDR1 and CDR2: MGHRA and YSYEKL. With 5 bases removed from V and 2 bases from J, the gap between germline ends came to 12 bases. The CDR3 is made up of 14 amino acids. The chain's CDR3 is CASSGRGGQETQYF. The CDR3 nucleotides are TGCGCCAGCAGCGGGAGAGGGGGACAAGAGACCCAGTACTTC.

The chain has TRBV30 and TRBJ2-3, with 7 bases aligning to TRBD2. J was trimmed by 0 bases and V by 4 bases; bases with no gene match: 4. The length of the CDR3 is 14 residues. Germline V gene sequence: CDR1 GTSNPN, CDR2 SVGIG (reference sequence). The CDR3 spells CAWTSGTSTDTQYF. The CDR3 DNA sequence: TGTGCCTGGACAAGCGGGACTAGCACAGATACGCAGTATTTT.

This clone was observed once. The same CDR3 is also encoded by other DNA sequences in this sample. CDR3 sequence reads: CASSVAGSYNEQFF. In DNA form, the CDR3 reads TGTGCCAGCAGCGTAGCTGGCTCCTACAATGAGCAGTTCTTC. The chain recombines TRBV9 with TRBJ2-1; no firm D call. The CDR3 runs to 14 residues. Germline V gene sequence: CDR1 SGDLS, CDR2 YYNGEE. Trimming stripped 0 bases from V and 0 bases from J, with 4 bases between.

This CDR3 is CASSPPHRDRGTRRYF. For the CDR3, the DNA is TGTGCCAGCAGTCCTCCTCACCGGGACAGGGGTACCCGGCGGTACTTC. This rearrangement joins TRBV28 to TRBJ2-7; TRBD1 matches 10 bases. The germline CDR1 and CDR2 sequences are MDHEN and SYDVKM. V gave up 5 bases and J gave up 12 bases; unmatched junction bases: 19. The CDR3 has 16 amino acids.

V usage is TRBV14 and J usage is TRBJ2-3, with D uncertain. The CDR3 length is 14 residues. With 1 base removed from V and 1 base from J, the gap between germline ends came to 6 bases. Germline CDR1 is SGHDN and CDR2 is FVKESK. CDR3 region: CASSQVTRTDTQYF. DNA of the CDR3: TGTGCCAGCAGCCAAGTAACGCGCACAGATACGCAGTATTTT.

V gene TRBV2 combines with J gene TRBJ2-7; a possible D gene is TRBD2 (5 bases). The CDR3 sequence is 12 residues long. Germline V gene lookup returns CDR1 SNHLY and CDR2 FYNNEI. The V end lost 8 bases, the J end lost 2 bases, and 10 bases lay between the germline ends. The CDR3 region has the DNA TGTGCCAGCGGTAGCGCCGCCTACGAGCAGTACTTC. Its translation is CASGSAAYEQYF.

The chain couples TRBV10-3 to TRBJ1-5, with TRBD1 as a possible D gene (5 bases). The CDR3 sequence is 15 residues long. CDR1 ENHRY and CDR2 SYGVKD come from the germline V gene. V was trimmed by 0 bases and J by 4 bases, leaving 10 bases between them. DNA for the CDR3: TGTGCCATCAGTGAGTCGGGGGAGCAAAATCAGCCCCAGCATTTT. Translation gives CAISESGEQNQPQHF.

The V call is TRBV25-1, the J call TRBJ2-2; 9 bases fit TRBD1. The CDR3 is 16 residues long. Germline values: CDR1 MGHDK, CDR2 SYGVNS. V shed 5 bases and J 5 bases; nucleotides not matched to a gene: 9. CDR3 loop: CASSSRGQGETGELFF. The CDR3 DNA reads TGTGCCAGCAGTAGTAGGGGACAGGGAGAGACCGGGGAGCTGTTTTTT.

The chain carries TRBV28 and TRBJ2-6; D is unresolved. The CDR3 runs to 15 residues. V lost 10 bases and J lost 0, with 13 bases in between. Germline lookup yields CDR1 MDHEN and CDR2 SYDVKM. Written as DNA, the CDR3 is TGTGCCACGATCACAGCGTCCTCTGGGGCCAACGTCCTGACTTTC. Protein sequence: CATITASSGANVLTF. The full variable domain, completed using reference TRBV28 and TRBJ2-6, is DVKVTQSSRYLVKRTGEKVFLECVQDMDHENMFWYRQDPGLGLRLIYFSYDVKMKEKGDIPEGYSVSREKKERFSLILESASTNQTSMYLCATITASSGANVLTFGAGSRLTVL.